This T cell receptor (beta chain) was documented in a study of CD8+ T cells in alopecia areata. Study-wide background: Those patients who were treated received oral tofacitinib, which was given at 5 to 10 mg twice daily for moderate-to-severe alopecia areata. Treatment ran 6 to 18 months, with 6 months of follow-up afterward.

As for treatment: oral pan-JAK inhibitor, 5-10 mg twice daily. CDR1 SEHNR and CDR2 FQNEAQ come from the germline V gene (reference sequence). Between the trimmed V and J ends, which lost 5 bases and 6 bases, there was a span of 17 bases. This CDR3 spans 14 amino acids. Extraction of RNA preceded its reverse transcription into cDNA, which served as the sequencing template. Only in-frame clones appear in the TCRdb table, and some are missing; sequencing was by immunoSEQ multiplex PCR. The sample has roughly 100,000 clones, around 47% seen once. In its sample, this clone was seen many times. Antigen specificity is unknown. Study results and caveats: Scalp clonality and expanded CD8+ clones among the top 100 were significantly decreased by tofacitinib. There was only one nonresponder, so it was unclear how baseline CD8+ expansion relates to response.

The clonotype comes from a human donor with alopecia areata. Sample: CD8+ T cells sorted from blood, taken at week 24, from a patient treated with tofacitinib. J is TRBJ2-7 and V is TRBV7-9, with D possibly being TRBD1 or TRBD2 (5 bases each). CDR3 in amino acids: CASSGTDSGVEQYF. DNA for the CDR3: TGTGCCAGCAGCGGGACGGATAGTGGGGTCGAGCAGTACTTC. The entire variable domain, with the rest obtained from reference TRBV7-9 and TRBJ2-7, is as follows: DTGVSQNPRHKITKRGQNVTFRCDPISEHNRLYWYRQTLGQGPEFLTYFQNEAQLEKSRLLSDRFSAERPKGSFSTLEIQRTEQGDSAMYLCASSGTDSGVEQYFGPGTRLTVT.